The 17 T cell receptor beta chains below were found in one sample sequenced in a study of blood T cells in healthy people across ages. The second PCR ran about 6 to 12 cycles with a sample-barcoded 5' primer and J-beta primers. Each CDR3 protein gets one entry after TCRdb re-called the 5' RACE reads with MiXCR. The sample has over a million distinct CDR3 sequences, around 39% seen once; the top ten hold 7% to 9%. The sequenced material came from blood. The receptor set was obtained from a woman younger than 30 in good health.

This chain uses TRBV29-1 with TRBJ2-6; D possibly corresponds to TRBD2 (7 bases). The germline gives CDR1 SQVTM, CDR2 ANQGSEA. Trimming took off 5 bases at V and 0 bases at J, with 11 bases between the two ends. The CDR3 extends over 15 amino acids. The CDR3 is CSVYGGPSGANVLTF. Written as DNA, the CDR3 is TGCAGCGTTTACGGGGGGCCCTCTGGGGCCAACGTCCTGACTTTC.

This clonotype was found a few times. This chain uses TRBV27 with TRBJ2-1; D may be TRBD1 or TRBD2 (5 bases each). CDR1 and CDR2 (germline): MNHEY, SMNVEV (reference sequence). The V end was cut by 3 bases, the J end by 0 bases, with 9 bases between. The length of the CDR3 is 15 residues. As DNA, the CDR3 is TGTGCCAGCAGTTTTCGGGGCCTCTCCTACAATGAGCAGTTCTTC. Its translation is CASSFRGLSYNEQFF.

This clonotype was seen a single time. The V and J genes are TRBV20-1 and TRBJ1-6; D gene uncertain. Germline CDR1 is DFQATT and CDR2 is SNEGSKA (reference sequence). With 5 bases removed from V and 5 bases from J, the gap between germline ends came to 4 bases. CDR3 size: 11 residues. CDR3 in amino acids: CSAANNSPLHF. In nucleotides, the CDR3 is TGCAGTGCTGCGAATAATTCACCCCTCCACTTT.

The rearrangement joins TRBV9 to TRBJ2-5, with 7 bases identical to TRBD2. Germline CDR1 is SGDLS and CDR2 is YYNGEE. The V and J ends lost 3 bases and 1 base, in that order; junction bases with no gene match: 6. CDR3 length: 15 residues. The CDR3 sequence is CASSGPTSAQETQYF. As DNA, the CDR3 is TGTGCCAGCAGCGGACCAACTAGCGCCCAAGAGACCCAGTACTTC.

The chain uses TRBV6-5 and TRBJ2-7; D is unclear. V was clipped by 2 bases and J by 0 bases, with 11 bases between them. CDR3 length: 15 residues. Germline values: CDR1 MNHEY, CDR2 SVGAGI. DNA of the CDR3: TGTGCCAGCAGTTACAAGGCAACGAGCTCCTACGAGCAGTACTTC. Translating gives CASSYKATSSYEQYF.

This chain links TRBV7-2 with TRBJ1-4, with D possibly matching TRBD1 (5 bases). This CDR3 region has 16 residues. Germline V gene data show CDR1 as SGHTA and CDR2 as FQGNSA. The V end was cut by 6 bases, the J end by 3 bases, with 17 bases between. CDR3 DNA: TGTGCCAGCAGGCGACGCCAGGGTTTAGCTAATGAAAAACTGTTTTTT. Translation gives CASRRRQGLANEKLFF. Combining the CDR3 with reference TRBV7-2 and TRBJ1-4 gives the whole variable domain GAGVSQSPSNKVTEKGKDVELRCDPISGHTALYWYRQSLGQGLEFLIYFQGNSAPDKSGLPSDRFSAERTGGSVSTLTIQRTQQEDSAVYLCASRRRQGLANEKLFFGSGTQLSVL.

CDR3: CASTDFRSTDTQYF. In DNA, the CDR3 is TGTGCCAGCACCGACTTCCGAAGCACAGATACGCAGTATTTT. The genes are TRBV28 and TRBJ2-3; D remains unclear. Deletions cut 7 bases from V and 0 bases from J, with 11 bases between. The CDR3 runs to 14 residues. Looked up from germline, CDR1 is MDHEN and CDR2 is SYDVKM. Based on the CDR3 plus reference TRBV28 and TRBJ2-3, the full variable domain is DVKVTQSSRYLVKRTGEKVFLECVQDMDHENMFWYRQDPGLGLRLIYFSYDVKMKEKGDIPEGYSVSREKKERFSLILESASTNQTSMYLCASTDFRSTDTQYFGPGTRLTVL.

The V call is TRBV29-1, the J call TRBJ2-7; 7 nucleotides match TRBD1. From germline, CDR1 is SQVTM and CDR2 ANQGSEA. J lost 5 bases, V lost 6 bases, and 7 bases had no gene match. This CDR3 is built from 12 residues. This CDR3 reads CSVLRQGNEQYF. The CDR3 DNA follows: TGCAGCGTGCTCAGACAGGGAAACGAGCAGTACTTC.

This chain connects TRBV20-1 to TRBJ2-5; 7 bases are a match to TRBD2. Trimming removed 6 bases from V and 11 bases from J; junction bases left unmatched: 15. CDR1 DFQATT and CDR2 SNEGSKA come from the germline V gene (reference sequence). This CDR3 is 13 amino acids long. The CDR3 spells CSAKTSEYNEQYF. The CDR3 DNA follows: TGCAGTGCCAAAACTAGCGAGTACAATGAGCAGTACTTC.

This clonotype was detected a few times. The CDR3 region is CASSLAQGARNEQFF. The CDR3 DNA is TGTGCCAGCAGTTTGGCACAGGGGGCGCGAAATGAGCAGTTCTTC. V usage is TRBV12-3 or TRBV12-4 and J usage is TRBJ2-1, with TRBD1 matching over 9 bases. With V trimmed by 3 bases and J by 7 bases, 7 bases remained unmatched. The CDR3 is 15 amino acids.

The chain has TRBV7-9 and TRBJ2-7, with no clear D. V was trimmed by 8 bases and J by 0 bases, leaving 14 bases between them. There are 14 residues in the CDR3. Looked up from germline, CDR1 is SEHNR and CDR2 is FQNEAQ (reference sequence). CDR3 sequence: CASGGPRSSYEQYF. CDR3 in DNA: TGTGCCAGCGGCGGACCACGGAGCTCCTACGAGCAGTACTTC.

This sequence joins TRBV28 and TRBJ2-7; D may be TRBD2 (6 bases). Deletions cut 3 bases from V and 5 bases from J, with 14 bases between. The CDR3 spans 14 residues. Germline V gene data show CDR1 as MDHEN and CDR2 as SYDVKM. The CDR3 DNA follows: TGTGCCAGCAGTTTGGGTCGGGGGTCCCACGAGCAGTACTTC. Encoded protein: CASSLGRGSHEQYF.

The chain has TRBV5-1 and TRBJ2-3; 10 bases map to TRBD2. The trim removed 4 bases at V and 1 base at J, leaving 9 bases unmatched. Per the germline V gene, CDR1 is SGHRS and CDR2 is YFSETQ. The length of the CDR3 is 17 residues. This CDR3 is CASSPTPSGGGTDTQYF. The CDR3 DNA sequence: TGCGCCAGCAGCCCAACTCCTAGCGGGGGAGGCACAGATACGCAGTATTTT.

The rearrangement joins TRBV2 to TRBJ2-5; possible D gene TRBD2, 6 bases. The CDR3 length is 14 residues. The V end lost 4 bases, the J end lost 1 base, and 10 bases lay between the germline ends. Germline CDR1 SNHLY, CDR2 FYNNEI. CDR3 DNA: TGTGCCAGCAGTGCCCGGGACTCCCAAGAGACCCAGTACTTC. Protein: CASSARDSQETQYF.

This clonotype has just a few counts. The DNA of the CDR3 is TGTGCCAGCAGTCCAACGGCCTCATCCGGGAACACCATATATTTT. Translating it yields CASSPTASSGNTIYF. The gene calls are TRBV6-6 and TRBJ1-3; no clear D gene. Germline CDR1 and CDR2: MNHNY and SVGAGI (reference sequence). The CDR3 totals 15 residues. V was pared by 5 bases and J by 7 bases, with 18 bases between.

The rearrangement uses TRBV20-1 and TRBJ2-3; TRBD2 matches at 8 bases. The trim removed 6 bases at V and 4 bases at J, leaving 9 bases unmatched. The CDR3 runs 14 residues. CDR1 is DFQATT and CDR2 is SNEGSKA in the germline V gene (reference sequence). The CDR3 DNA reads TGCAGTGCAGTCTTAGCGGGATCGGCAGATACGCAGTATTTT. This sequence encodes CSAVLAGSADTQYF.

This clonotype was observed a few times. V and J are TRBV20-1 and TRBJ2-7; 7 bases match TRBD1. Germline V gene data show CDR1 as DFQATT and CDR2 as SNEGSKA (reference sequence). This CDR3 has 14 amino acids. The V segment lost 1 base and the J segment 7 bases; nucleotides outside the gene matches: 10. The CDR3 nucleotides are TGCAGTGCTAGAGGAGTAGGGGGCCTTGGTGAGCAGTACTTC. Its protein is CSARGVGGLGEQYF.